This TCR beta chain originates from a study of blood T cell repertoires in COVID-19. V was clipped by 7 bases and J by 4 bases, with 17 bases between them. Germline values: CDR1 LNHDA, CDR2 SQIVND (reference sequence). CDR3 size: 15 residues. As handled by the study authors: Amplification from reference gene primers served as the basis for estimated nucleated cell counts. Only in-frame clones appear in the TCRdb table, and some are missing; sequencing was by immunoSEQ multiplex PCR. V and J calls and clone size are as listed in that table; D and trimming were resolved from the DNA. The data hold approximately 270,000 clones, with approximately 89% observed a single time.

V gene TRBV19 combines with J gene TRBJ2-1; weak D call: TRBD2 (6 bases). The source of this sequence is an older woman who had recovered from COVID-19. Sequenced material: PBMCs or T cells enriched from blood (not recorded which). The CDR3 sequence: CASTPGRPPYNEQFF. CDR3 sequence (DNA): TGTGCCAGTACCCCGGGGAGGCCCCCGTACAATGAGCAGTTCTTC.